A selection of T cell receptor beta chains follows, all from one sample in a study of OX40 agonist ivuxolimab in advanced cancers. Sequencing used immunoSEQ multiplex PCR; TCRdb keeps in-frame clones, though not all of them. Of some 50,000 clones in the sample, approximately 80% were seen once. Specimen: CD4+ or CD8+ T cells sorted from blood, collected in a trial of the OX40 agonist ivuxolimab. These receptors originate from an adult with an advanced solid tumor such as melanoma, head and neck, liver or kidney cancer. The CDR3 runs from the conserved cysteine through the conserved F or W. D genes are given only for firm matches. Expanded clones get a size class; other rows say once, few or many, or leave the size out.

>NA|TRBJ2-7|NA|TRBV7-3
TGTGCCAGCAGCTCCGGTCCCTCCTACGAGCAGTACTTC
CASSSGPSYEQYF
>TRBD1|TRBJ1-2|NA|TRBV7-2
TGTGCCAGCAGCCTGCCCGGGACAGGGGCGGTAGGCTACACCTTC
CASSLPGTGAVGYTF
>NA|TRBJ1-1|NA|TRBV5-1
TGCGCCAGCAACCCCGAGACGCTGAACACTGAAGCTTTCTTT
CASNPETLNTEAFF
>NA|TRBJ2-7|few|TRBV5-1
TGCGCCAGCAGCTTGGACTTACGGTCCTACGAGCAGTACTTC
CASSLDLRSYEQYF
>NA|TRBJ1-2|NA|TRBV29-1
TGCAGCGTAGACCTTGGCGTGGCAGGGGAGCATGGCTACACCTTC
CSVDLGVAGEHGYTF
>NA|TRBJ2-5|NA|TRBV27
TGTGCCAGCCCCCCAGATGTGAGTAGGGTAGGCCAAGAGACCCAGTACTTC
CASPPDVSRVGQETQYF
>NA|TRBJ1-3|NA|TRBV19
TGTGCCAGTAGTATTGGTGGAAACACCATATATTTT
CASSIGGNTIYF
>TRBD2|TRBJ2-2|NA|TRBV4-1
TGCGCCAGCAGCAGCGGGACCTCCGGCGGGGAGCTGTTTTTT
CASSSGTSGGELFF
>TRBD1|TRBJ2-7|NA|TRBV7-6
TGTGCCAGCAGCCCCCATCCCAGGGGGCCTCCCACCTACGAGCAGTACTTC
CASSPHPRGPPTYEQYF
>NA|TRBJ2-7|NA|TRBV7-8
TGTGCCAGCAGCTCGCCGTGGGCCTACGAGCAGTACTTC
CASSSPWAYEQYF
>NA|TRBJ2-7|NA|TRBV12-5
TGTGCTAGTGGGCCCAGGGGGGGGGACGAGCAGTACTTC
CASGPRGGDEQYF
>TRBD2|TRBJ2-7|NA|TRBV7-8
TGTGCCAGCAGCTATAGACTAGCGGGGGGCACGAACTCCTACGAGCAGTACTTC
CASSYRLAGGTNSYEQYF
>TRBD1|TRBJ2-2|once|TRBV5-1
TGCGCCAGCAGGACAGGGGGGACGAACACCGGGGAGCTGTTTTTT
CASRTGGTNTGELFF
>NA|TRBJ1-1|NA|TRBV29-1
TGCAGCGTTGTCGTGGGAATGAACACTGAAGCTTTCTTT
CSVVVGMNTEAFF
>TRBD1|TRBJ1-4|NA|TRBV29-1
TGCAGCGGGCGAGGACAGGTTAATGAAAAACTGTTTTTT
CSGRGQVNEKLFF
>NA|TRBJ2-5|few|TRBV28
TGTGCCAGCAGTCGGGGGGACAGGAGTCAAGAGACCCAGTACTTC
CASSRGDRSQETQYF
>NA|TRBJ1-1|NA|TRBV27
TGTGCCAGCAGTTTACGACATCCAATGAACACTGAAGCTTTCTTT
CASSLRHPMNTEAFF
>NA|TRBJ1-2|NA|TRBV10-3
TGTGCCATCAGTGCAACATTGAACTATGGCTACACCTTC
CAISATLNYGYTF
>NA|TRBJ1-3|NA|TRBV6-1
TGTGCCAGCAGGATTGAACTTGGAAACACCATATATTTT
CASRIELGNTIYF
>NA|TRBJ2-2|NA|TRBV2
TGTGCCAGCAGCAAAGGGGTCACCGGGGAGCTGTTTTTT
CASSKGVTGELFF
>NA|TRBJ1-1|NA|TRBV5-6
TGTGCCAGCAGCTTGTCAGGACATGGGGTCGGAGGTTCTGAAGCTTTCTTT
CASSLSGHGVGGSEAFF
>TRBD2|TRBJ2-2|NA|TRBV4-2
TGTGCCAGCAGCCTACTAGCGGGGGGGGACACCGGGGAGCTGTTTTTT
CASSLLAGGDTGELFF
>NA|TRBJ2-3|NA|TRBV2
TGTGCCAGCAGTATACAGGGCTACACAGATACGCAGTATTTT
CASSIQGYTDTQYF
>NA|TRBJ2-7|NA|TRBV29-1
TGCAGCGTTGAAGGGTGGGCAGGGGCTTCCCAGGTCGGCTACGAGCAGTACTTC
CSVEGWAGASQVGYEQYF
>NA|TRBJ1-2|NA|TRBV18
TGTGCCAGCTCACCAGGGCAGAGGCCATGGGGCTACACCTTC
CASSPGQRPWGYTF
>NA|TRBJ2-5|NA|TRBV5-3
TGTGCCAGCAGCTTAGGGGCGACCCCGAGGGAGACCCAGTACTTC
CASSLGATPRETQYF
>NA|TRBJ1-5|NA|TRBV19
TGTGCCAGTAGCGGGGGAAGTAGCAATCAGCCCCAGCATTTT
CASSGGSSNQPQHF
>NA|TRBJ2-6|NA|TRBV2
TGTGCCACCACAGGCTCTGGGGCCAACGTCCTGACTTTC
CATTGSGANVLTF
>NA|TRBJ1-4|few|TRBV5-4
TGTGCCAGCAGCCAAGGCCCGACCCTAAAAACTAATGAAAAACTGTTTTTT
CASSQGPTLKTNEKLFF
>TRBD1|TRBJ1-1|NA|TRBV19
TGTGCCAGTAACACGAGGGACAGGGGGCTAGCTGAAGCTTTCTTT
CASNTRDRGLAEAFF
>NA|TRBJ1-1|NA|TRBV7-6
TGTGCCAGCAGCTTAGCCCAAGGGGGGGGGACTGAAGCTTTCTTT
CASSLAQGGGTEAFF
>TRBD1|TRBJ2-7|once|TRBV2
TGTGCCAGCAGTGCCGTTGGGACAGCCTCCTACGAGCAGTACTTC
CASSAVGTASYEQYF
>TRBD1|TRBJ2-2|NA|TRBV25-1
TGTGCCAGCAGTGTGGGGACAGGAAACACCGGGGAGCTGTTTTTT
CASSVGTGNTGELFF
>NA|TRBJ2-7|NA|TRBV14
TGTGCCAGCAGCCAAGTCCAGTACGAGCAGTACTTC
CASSQVQYEQYF
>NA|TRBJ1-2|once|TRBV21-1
TGTGCCAGCAGCAAAGGGACAAACTATGGCTACACCTTC
CASSKGTNYGYTF
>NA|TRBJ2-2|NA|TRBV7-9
TGTGCCAGCAGCTTAGCCCTTACAGGGATGACCGGGGAGCTGTTTTTT
CASSLALTGMTGELFF
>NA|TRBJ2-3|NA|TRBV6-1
TGTGCCAGCACCAACCTAGATACGCAGTATTTT
CASTNLDTQYF
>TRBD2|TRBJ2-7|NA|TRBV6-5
TGTGCCAGCACCTACCGGGGGGAGGGATACGAGCAGTACTTC
CASTYRGEGYEQYF
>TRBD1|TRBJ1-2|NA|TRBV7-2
TGTGCCAGCAGCTTAGACTTTTCGTCGGGACAGGGGGCCTCTGGCTACACCTTC
CASSLDFSSGQGASGYTF